Sequencing of this T cell receptor (beta chain) was carried out in a study of T cells in Graves' hyperthyroidism and ophthalmopathy. General study points: By a 13 V-J model, ophthalmopathy was set apart from stable hyperthyroidism.

Concerning this clonotype: Antigen specificity is unknown.

Amplified regions were TCR beta CDR3 sequences from RNA transcripts. HTBI primers were employed in a first-round RT-PCR of the TCR CDR3. TCRdb reprocessed the multiplex PCR reads via MiXCR and lists one record per CDR3 protein. The repertoire holds hundreds of thousands of distinct CDR3 sequences, with under 15% as singletons. Patients aged 18 to 65 had newly diagnosed hyperthyroidism lasting under 2 months. CDR1 is MNHEY, CDR2 SVGEGT, per germline. The V end was cut by 4 bases, the J end by 10 bases, with 14 bases between. This CDR3 has 13 residues. The chain recombines TRBV6-2 or TRBV6-3 with TRBJ2-1; TRBD2 might be the D (6 bases). The sequenced sample consisted of blood. The TCR comes from a woman younger than 30 with Graves' hyperthyroidism. The CDR3 loop is CASSLVEGWEQFF. CDR3 nucleotides: TGTGCCAGCAGTTTAGTGGAGGGTTGGGAGCAGTTCTTC.